This T cell receptor beta chain was recovered during a study of blood T cell repertoires in COVID-19. Study in general: The samples span acute and convalescent COVID-19 from the United States, Italy and Spain.

The protocol was immunoSEQ multiplex PCR, while the TCRdb copy is restricted to in-frame clones and leaves out a portion. The sample contains 250,000 to 350,000 clones, around 84% of which appear only once. The germline V gene encodes CDR1 LNHDA and CDR2 SQIVND (reference sequence). V was cut by 1 base and J by 4 bases, with 11 bases left in between. The CDR3 length is 14 residues. Patients at the Seattle site were enrolled during active infection and followed longitudinally. This TCR was recovered from a human donor with COVID-19, enrolled during active disease. The donor label of this sample is uncertain. The source material was peripheral blood. The V call is TRBV19, the J call TRBJ2-7, with D possibly TRBD2 on 5 matching bases. This CDR3 is CASSIAPGKYEQYF. In nucleotides, the CDR3 is TGTGCCAGTAGTATAGCTCCCGGGAAATACGAGCAGTACTTC. The full variable domain, with the rest looked up from reference TRBV19 and TRBJ2-7, is DGGITQSPKYLFRKEGQNVTLSCEQNLNHDAMYWYRQDPGQGLRLIYYSQIVNDFQKGDIAEGYSVSREKKESFPLTVTSAQKNPTAFYLCASSIAPGKYEQYFGPGTRLTVT.